This T cell receptor (beta chain) was captured in a study of T cell responses to AZD1222 COVID-19 vaccine (dated by TCRdb to the early 2020s). Regarding the research as a whole: AZD1222 recipients whose second dose came at about 4 weeks and those whose second dose came at about 12 weeks were combined into one group, since spike-specific TCR depth and breadth did not differ between the two schedules. A total of 233 trial participants underwent TCR sequencing, of whom under 220 had received two doses of AZD1222 and around 25 had received two doses of the MenACWY control vaccine. Trial participants were enrolled by age into 18-55, 56-69 and 70-plus year subgroups, with around 150, 28 and 57 TCR-sequenced participants respectively.

The time point label of this sample denotes: baseline before first vaccination. Vaccinee samples were obtained from the UK trials COV001 and COV002, which included a single-blind randomized controlled phase 2/3 trial of AZD1222 (ChAdOx1 nCoV-19) in healthy adults. Trial participant PBMC samples were collected at day 0 and day 28 after the second dose for TCRbeta chain sequencing. The CDR3 regions of human TCRbeta chains were analyzed by immunosequencing. The authors' analysis ran thus. Repertoire TCRs were matched against a reference library of SARS-CoV-2-specific TCRs generated with the MIRA antigen-specificity platform. Breadth was defined as the fraction of unique TCRs that were SARS-CoV-2-associated. Depth was defined as the fraction of total T cells that were SARS-CoV-2-associated. Using the MIRA data, each spike-specific TCR was assigned both to the spike region to which the TCR was reactive and to a CD4 or CD8 class. Log10-transformed breadth and depth values were compared by one-way ANOVA with Sidak's multiple comparisons tests. The clones in this table, taken by TCRdb from immuneACCESS, are in-frame only. Not every clone is retained; where verified, under half of the shortfall comes from an unresolved V gene, and the cause of the rest is unknown. That table supplies the V and J calls and clone size; D and trimming were determined from the DNA. Counted in this sample were about 130,000 clones; roughly 84% of them appeared once. The top ten constitute around 12% of the sample.

Overall study results and their limits: No day 14 peak-response samples were available, so repertoires were characterized only after the peak T cell response. Participants were mostly white British, with more females than males. The authors suggested clonal diversity may have been underestimated. Spike-specific TCR breadth and depth rose significantly after two AZD1222 doses compared with day 0 and with MenACWY recipients. Reportedly, close to half of the unique spike-specific TCRs recognized epitopes lying outside the regions that are mutated in the B.1.351 and B.1.1.7 variants. Conclusions about previously exposed vaccinees are limited, since just six AZD1222 recipients were seropositive for SARS-CoV-2 at baseline. The 56-69-year group was small, and its depth increase did not reach significance, likely because of low power. Vaccine-associated CD4 TCRs spanned the whole spike protein, with dominant responses in regions 160-218 and 743-854.

The CDR3, from cysteine to phenylalanine, totals 14 residues. Only CDR3 DNA is held: 42 bases, read in frame from base 1. V is pared back by 1 base and J by 2 bases, with 9 bases lying between the germline termini. CDR1 and CDR2, looked up from the germline V gene (reference sequence), are SEHNR and FQNEAQ. A remark on this clone: Its antigen target is currently unknown. Within one base of it there is no much larger clone, and no base qualities were kept.

The sequence joins TRBV7-9 to TRBJ2-7; the D segment might be TRBD1 or TRBD2, since each matches 5 bases. The sample in question was peripheral blood, obtained on day 0 of AZD1222 vaccination. The sequence derives from an adult in good health. The DNA is TGTGCCAGCAGCTTAGATAGGGGAGCCTACGAGCAGTACTTC. The resulting protein is CASSLDRGAYEQYF.